This TCR beta chain is from a study of radiation and T cells in renal cell carcinoma. General study points: Without pretreatment biopsies, baseline tumor clonotype presence was undetermined.

Assay: immunoSEQ multiplex PCR; the TCRdb copy retains only in-frame clones and omits some. The table lists 100,000 to 150,000 clones, around 80% of them singletons. The time point here: blood 2 weeks post-SBRT. Regarding treatment: 15 Gy SBRT to primary tumor, nephrectomy 4 weeks later. Clear cell pathology was present in this patient's renal cell carcinoma. For this clone: Its antigen is not known.

CDR1 and CDR2 (germline): GTSNPN, SVGIG (reference sequence). The CDR3 is 10 amino acids. Trimming cost V 4 bases and J 11 bases, with 11 bases left between them. The material was blood, obtained from a patient whose treatment included radiotherapy and nephrectomy. The sequence was collected from a man in his fifties with renal cell carcinoma. V gene TRBV30 combines with J gene TRBJ1-1; D remains unclear. CDR3 nucleotide sequence: TGTGCCTGGATACGATATGGGGCTTTCTTT. Protein sequence: CAWIRYGAFF.